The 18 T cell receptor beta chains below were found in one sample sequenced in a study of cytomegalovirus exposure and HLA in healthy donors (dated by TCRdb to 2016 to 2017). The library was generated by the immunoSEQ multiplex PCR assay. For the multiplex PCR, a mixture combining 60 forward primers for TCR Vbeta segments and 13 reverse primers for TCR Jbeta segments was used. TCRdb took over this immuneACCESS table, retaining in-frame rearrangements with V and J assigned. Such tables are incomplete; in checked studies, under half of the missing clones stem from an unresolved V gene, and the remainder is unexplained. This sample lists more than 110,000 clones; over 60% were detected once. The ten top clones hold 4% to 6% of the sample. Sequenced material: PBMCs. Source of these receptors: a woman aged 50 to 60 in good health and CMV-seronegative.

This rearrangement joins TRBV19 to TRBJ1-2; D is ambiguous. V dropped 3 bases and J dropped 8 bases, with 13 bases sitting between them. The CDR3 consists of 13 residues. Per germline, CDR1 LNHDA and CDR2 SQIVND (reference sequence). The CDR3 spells CASSIRQVSGYTF. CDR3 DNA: TGTGCCAGTAGTATTCGGCAGGTGAGCGGCTACACCTTC.

The CDR3 loop reads CASSTEGLEYTEAFF. CDR3 nucleotides: TGTGCCAGTAGTACGGAGGGATTGGAGTACACTGAAGCTTTCTTT. The gene calls are TRBV19 and TRBJ1-1; the D is unclear. CDR1 LNHDA and CDR2 SQIVND come from the germline V gene (reference sequence). CDR3 size: 15 residues. V dropped 4 bases and J dropped 3 bases, with 15 bases sitting between them.

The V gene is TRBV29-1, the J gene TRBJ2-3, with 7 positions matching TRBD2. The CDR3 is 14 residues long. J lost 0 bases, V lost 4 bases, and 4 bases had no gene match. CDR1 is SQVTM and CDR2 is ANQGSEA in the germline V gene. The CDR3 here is CSVGISGSTDTQYF. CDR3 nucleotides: TGCAGCGTTGGTATTAGCGGGAGCACAGATACGCAGTATTTT.

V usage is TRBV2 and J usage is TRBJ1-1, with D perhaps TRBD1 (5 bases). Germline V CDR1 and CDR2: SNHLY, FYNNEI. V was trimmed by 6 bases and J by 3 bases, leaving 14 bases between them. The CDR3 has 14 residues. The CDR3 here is CASSPAGGDTEAFF. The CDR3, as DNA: TGTGCCAGCAGCCCGGCCGGGGGGGACACTGAAGCTTTCTTT.

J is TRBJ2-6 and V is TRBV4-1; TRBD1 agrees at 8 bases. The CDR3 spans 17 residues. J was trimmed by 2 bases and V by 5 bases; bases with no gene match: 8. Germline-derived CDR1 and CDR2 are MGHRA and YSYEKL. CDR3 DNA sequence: TGCGCCAGCAGCTCGGGGCAGGGGGCCCCTGGGGCCAACGTCCTGACTTTC. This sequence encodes CASSSGQGAPGANVLTF.

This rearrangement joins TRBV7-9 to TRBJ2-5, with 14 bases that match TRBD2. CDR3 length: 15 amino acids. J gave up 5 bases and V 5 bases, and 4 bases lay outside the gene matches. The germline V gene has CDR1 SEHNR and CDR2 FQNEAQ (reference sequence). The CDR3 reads CASSRLAGGEETQYF. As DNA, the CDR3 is TGTGCCAGCAGCCGACTAGCGGGGGGGGAGGAGACCCAGTACTTC.

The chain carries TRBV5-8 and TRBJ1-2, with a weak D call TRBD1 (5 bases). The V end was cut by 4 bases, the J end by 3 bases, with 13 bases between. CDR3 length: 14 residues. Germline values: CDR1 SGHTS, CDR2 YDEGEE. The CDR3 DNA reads TGTGCCAGCAGCCCATGGGGGGTTCACTATGGCTACACCTTC. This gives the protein CASSPWGVHYGYTF.

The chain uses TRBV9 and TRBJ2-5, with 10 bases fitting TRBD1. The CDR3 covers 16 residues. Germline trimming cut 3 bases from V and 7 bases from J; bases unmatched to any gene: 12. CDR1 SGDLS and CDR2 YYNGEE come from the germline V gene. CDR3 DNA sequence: TGTGCCAGCAGCGCCACTCCGACAGGGGGCAACGTGACCCAGTACTTC. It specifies CASSATPTGGNVTQYF.

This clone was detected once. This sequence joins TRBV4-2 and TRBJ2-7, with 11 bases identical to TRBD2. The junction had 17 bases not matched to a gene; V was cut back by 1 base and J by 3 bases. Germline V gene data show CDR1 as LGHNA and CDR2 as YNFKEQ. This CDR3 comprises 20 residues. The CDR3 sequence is CASSQGRTSGFESLYYEQYF. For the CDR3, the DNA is TGTGCCAGCAGCCAAGGTCGGACTAGCGGGTTCGAGTCCCTCTACTACGAGCAGTACTTC.

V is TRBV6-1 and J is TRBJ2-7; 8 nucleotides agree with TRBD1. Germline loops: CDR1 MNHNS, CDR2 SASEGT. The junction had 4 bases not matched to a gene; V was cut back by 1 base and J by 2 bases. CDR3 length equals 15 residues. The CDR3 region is CASSEGRGPPYEQYF. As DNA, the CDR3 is TGTGCCAGCAGTGAAGGCAGGGGGCCACCCTACGAGCAGTACTTC.

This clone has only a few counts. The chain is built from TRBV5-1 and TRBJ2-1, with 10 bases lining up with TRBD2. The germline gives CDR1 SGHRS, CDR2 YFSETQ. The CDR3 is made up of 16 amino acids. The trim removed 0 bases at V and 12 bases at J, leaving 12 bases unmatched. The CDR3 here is CASSLASTSGAQRQFF. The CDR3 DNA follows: TGCGCCAGCAGCTTGGCCAGTACTAGCGGGGCCCAGAGGCAGTTCTTC.

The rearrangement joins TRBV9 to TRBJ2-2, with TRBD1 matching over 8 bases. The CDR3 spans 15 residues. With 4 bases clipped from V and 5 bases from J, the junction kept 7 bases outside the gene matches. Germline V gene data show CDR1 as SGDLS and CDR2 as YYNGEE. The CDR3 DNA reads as TGTGCCAGCAGCCTTCAGGACAGGGCAACCGGGGAGCTGTTTTTT. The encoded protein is CASSLQDRATGELFF.

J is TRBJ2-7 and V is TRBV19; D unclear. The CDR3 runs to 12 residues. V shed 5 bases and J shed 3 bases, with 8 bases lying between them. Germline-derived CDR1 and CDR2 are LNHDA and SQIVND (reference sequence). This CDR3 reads CASSSDIYEQYF. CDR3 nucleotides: TGTGCCAGTAGTTCCGACATCTACGAGCAGTACTTC. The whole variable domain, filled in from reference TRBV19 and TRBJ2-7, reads DGGITQSPKYLFRKEGQNVTLSCEQNLNHDAMYWYRQDPGQGLRLIYYSQIVNDFQKGDIAEGYSVSREKKESFPLTVTSAQKNPTAFYLCASSSDIYEQYFGPGTRLTVT.

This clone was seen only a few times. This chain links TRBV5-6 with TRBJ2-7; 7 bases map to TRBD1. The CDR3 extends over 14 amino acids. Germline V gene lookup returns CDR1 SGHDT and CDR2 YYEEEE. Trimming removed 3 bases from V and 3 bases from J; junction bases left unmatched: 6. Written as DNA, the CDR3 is TGTGCCAGCAGCTCGACAGCAGGGGGCTACGAGCAGTACTTC. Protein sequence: CASSSTAGGYEQYF. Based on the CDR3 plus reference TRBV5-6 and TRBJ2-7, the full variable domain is DAGVTQSPTHLIKTRGQQVTLRCSPKSGHDTVSWYQQALGQGPQFIFQYYEEEERQRGNFPDRFSGHQFPNYSSELNVNALLLGDSALYLCASSSTAGGYEQYFGPGTRLTVT.

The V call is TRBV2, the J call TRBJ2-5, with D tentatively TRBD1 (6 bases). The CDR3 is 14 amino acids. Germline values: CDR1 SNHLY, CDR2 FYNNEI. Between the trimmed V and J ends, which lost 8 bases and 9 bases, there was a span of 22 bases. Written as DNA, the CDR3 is TGTGCCAGCGATCCGGGACAAGGCCCCGGGGCCCAGTACTTC. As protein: CASDPGQGPGAQYF.

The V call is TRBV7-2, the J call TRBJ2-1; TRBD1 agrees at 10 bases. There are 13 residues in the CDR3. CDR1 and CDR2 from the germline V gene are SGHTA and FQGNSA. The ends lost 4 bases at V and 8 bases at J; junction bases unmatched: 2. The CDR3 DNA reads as TGTGCCAGCAGCTGGGACAGGGGCCATGAGCAGTTCTTC. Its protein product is CASSWDRGHEQFF.

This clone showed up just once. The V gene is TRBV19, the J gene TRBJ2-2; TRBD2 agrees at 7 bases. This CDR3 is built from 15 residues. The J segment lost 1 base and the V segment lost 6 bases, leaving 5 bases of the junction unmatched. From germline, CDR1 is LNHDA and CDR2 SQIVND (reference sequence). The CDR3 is CASRRSGVNTGELFF. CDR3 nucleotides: TGTGCCAGTAGGCGGAGCGGGGTGAACACCGGGGAGCTGTTTTTT.

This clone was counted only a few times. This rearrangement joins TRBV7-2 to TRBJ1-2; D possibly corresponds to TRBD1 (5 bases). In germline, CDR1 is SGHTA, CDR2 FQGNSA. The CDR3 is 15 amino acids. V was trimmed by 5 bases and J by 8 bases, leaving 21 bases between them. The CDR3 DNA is TGTGCCAGCAGCCAACCCGCAAGGGGAGGTGGCGGCTACACCTTC. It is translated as CASSQPARGGGGYTF.